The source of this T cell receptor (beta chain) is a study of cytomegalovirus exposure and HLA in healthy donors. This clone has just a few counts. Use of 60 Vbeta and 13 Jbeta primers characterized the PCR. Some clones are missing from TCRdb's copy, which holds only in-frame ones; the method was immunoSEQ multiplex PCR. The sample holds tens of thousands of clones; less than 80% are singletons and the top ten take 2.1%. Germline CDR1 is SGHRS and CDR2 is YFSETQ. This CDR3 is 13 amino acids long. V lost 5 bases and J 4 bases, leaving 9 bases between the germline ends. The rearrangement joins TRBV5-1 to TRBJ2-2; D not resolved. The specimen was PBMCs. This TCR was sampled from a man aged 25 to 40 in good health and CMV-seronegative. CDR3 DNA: TGCGCCAGCAGTCAAGAGTTCACCGGGGAGCTGTTTTTT. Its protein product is CASSQEFTGELFF. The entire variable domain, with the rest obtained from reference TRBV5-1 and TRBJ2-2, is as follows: KAGVTQTPRYLIKTRGQQVTLSCSPISGHRSVSWYQQTPGQGLQFLFEYFSETQRNKGNFPGRFSGRQFSNSRSEMNVSTLELGDSALYLCASSQEFTGELFFGEGSRLTVL.